This T cell receptor (beta chain) was identified in a study of blood T cell repertoires in COVID-19. Study-level information: Sites in the United States, Italy and Spain provided acute and convalescent COVID-19 samples.

CDR1 and CDR2 (germline): SGHDT, YYEEEE. The CDR3 covers 15 residues. Trimming stripped 5 bases from V and 1 base from J, with 16 bases between. Clones were sequenced by immunoSEQ multiplex PCR, and TCRdb holds only the in-frame ones, with some missing. The sample carries 150,000 or so clones, 75% to 90% recorded once. Material: peripheral blood. The chain combines TRBV5-6 with TRBJ2-7; D is perhaps TRBD1 (7 bases). This sequence originates from a man aged 18 to 35 with COVID-19, enrolled during active disease. CDR3 DNA sequence: TGTGCCAGCAGACCCGCGGGACAGTGGTCCTACGAGCAGTACTTC. Its protein product is CASRPAGQWSYEQYF.